These T cell receptor beta chains were read from a single sample in a study of technical replicates of blood from a handful of donors. Assay used: immunoSEQ multiplex PCR; TCRdb lists only in-frame clones, some missing. The table has tens of thousands of clones, roughly 93% seen once. Sequenced: T cells isolated from PBMCs. Receptors originate from a human donor in good health. CDR3s include the opening cysteine and the closing phenylalanine or tryptophan. Each record gives: V gene, clone size, D gene, J gene, CDR3 DNA, CDR3 protein. A D gene is named only where the DNA matches it firmly. Clone size, where shown, is once, few, many, or a class for clones that have expanded.

TRBV5-1	NA	NA	TRBJ1-4	TGCGCCAGCAGCTTGGCCCGAGGAGATGCAACTAATGAAAAACTGTTTTTT	CASSLARGDATNEKLFF
TRBV6-1	NA	NA	TRBJ2-1	TGTGCCAGCAGTGCTAGCGTGAGCTCCTACAATGAGCAGTTCTTC	CASSASVSSYNEQFF
TRBV11-2	NA	NA	TRBJ2-7	TGTGCCAGCAGCTTAGCTGGGGAGTACGAGCAGTACTTC	CASSLAGEYEQYF
TRBV4-1	NA	NA	TRBJ1-1	TGCGCCAGCAGCCAAGGGAGAACTGAAGCTTTCTTT	CASSQGRTEAFF
TRBV29-1	few	NA	TRBJ1-1	TGCAGCGTTGAAGGACAGAGGAACACTGAAGCTTTCTTT	CSVEGQRNTEAFF
TRBV6-1	NA	NA	TRBJ1-5	TGTGCCAGCAGTGAATACAGGGATCAGCCCCAGCATTTT	CASSEYRDQPQHF
TRBV2	NA	NA	TRBJ1-1	TGTGCCAACAAGAGGAGGCCGAACACTGAAGCTTTCTTT	CANKRRPNTEAFF
TRBV11-1	once	NA	TRBJ2-5	TGTGCCAGCAGCATGGCAGGGGCAAAGACCCAGTACTTC	CASSMAGAKTQYF
TRBV4-1	NA	TRBD1	TRBJ1-1	TGCGCCAGCAGCCCAGGGGGGAAGGGTAGACACACTGAAGCTTTCTTT	CASSPGGKGRHTEAFF
TRBV11-3	once	TRBD2	TRBJ2-5	TGTGCCAGCAGCTCGGGGGGACAAGAGACCCAGTACTTC	CASSSGGQETQYF
TRBV19	NA	TRBD2	TRBJ2-7	TGTGCCAGTAGTATGAGGGGACTAGCGGAATACTACGAGCAGTACTTC	CASSMRGLAEYYEQYF
TRBV4-2	once	TRBD2	TRBJ2-7	TGTGCCAGCAGCCATGTTACTAGCGGGAGGCCGAGTGAGCAGTACTTC	CASSHVTSGRPSEQYF
TRBV7-9	NA	TRBD1	TRBJ2-7	TGTGCCAGCAGCCCGAGGGACAGGTATAAGTACGAGCAGTACTTC	CASSPRDRYKYEQYF
TRBV9	NA	NA	TRBJ1-1	TGTGCCAGCAGCTCAAAGGACAGGAACACTGAAGCTTTCTTT	CASSSKDRNTEAFF
TRBV5-8	NA	TRBD2	TRBJ2-7	TGTGCCAGCAGTCCTTTCGGTGCGGGGGGGAGGAGTAAGGAGCAGTACTTC	CASSPFGAGGRSKEQYF
TRBV9	NA	NA	TRBJ2-1	TGTGCCAGCAGCGCCAAAGGGCTAGCGACTTCGGGTGAGCAGTTCTTC	CASSAKGLATSGEQFF
TRBV9	NA	TRBD1	TRBJ2-7	TGTGCCAGCAGCGCCGGGACAGGGCCTTACGAGCAGTACTTC	CASSAGTGPYEQYF
TRBV25-1	NA	NA	TRBJ1-2	TGTGCCAGCAGTGAACCTCGCTATGGCTACACCTTC	CASSEPRYGYTF
TRBV7-8	once	TRBD1	TRBJ1-5	TGTGCCAGCAGCTTGGTCCCTACCTTCCCACAGGGGCGGCGGGATCAGCCCCAGCATTTT	CASSLVPTFPQGRRDQPQHF
TRBV25-1	once	TRBD1	TRBJ1-1	TGTGCCAGCAGCGACAGGGGGCTAGGGAACACTGAAGCTTTCTTT	CASSDRGLGNTEAFF
TRBV28	NA	NA	TRBJ2-2	TGTGCCAGCACCCTCTTAGGGGGTAGCGTTACTTCAGGGGAGCTGTTTTTT	CASTLLGGSVTSGELFF
TRBV18	once	TRBD1	TRBJ2-3	TGTGCCAGCTCCCCGGGACAGGGGCCAGATACGCAGTATTTT	CASSPGQGPDTQYF
TRBV2	few	NA	TRBJ1-2	TGTGCCAGCAGCACGAGGGGGGGGCGCGATGGCTACACCTTC	CASSTRGGRDGYTF
TRBV7-8	NA	NA	TRBJ2-3	TGTGCCAGCAGCTTATATGGCAGGGGGGAAGATACGCAGTATTTT	CASSLYGRGEDTQYF
TRBV9	NA	TRBD2	TRBJ2-3	TGTGCCAGCAGCGTAGCTACTTCGGGGCTAGCGGTCACAGATACGCAGTATTTT	CASSVATSGLAVTDTQYF
TRBV5-1	once	TRBD1	TRBJ1-2	TGCGCCAGCAGCTTGGAAGGACAGGGGGCGCAGGGCTACACCTTC	CASSLEGQGAQGYTF
TRBV6-5	NA	TRBD1	TRBJ1-1	TGTGCCAGCAGTTACACCCAGGGGGCTGAAGCTTTCTTT	CASSYTQGAEAFF
TRBV25-1	once	TRBD1	TRBJ2-5	TGTGCCAGCAGTCCGGGACAGGGATGGTCAGAGACCCAGTACTTC	CASSPGQGWSETQYF
TRBV5-4	NA	TRBD2	TRBJ2-3	TGTGCCAGCAGCCCCACTAGCGGGGGGGCTGATACGCAGTATTTT	CASSPTSGGADTQYF
TRBV5-1	once	TRBD2	TRBJ2-1	TGCGCCAGCAGCTTGCAGCGCGGGAGGGCGGACAATGAGCAGTTCTTC	CASSLQRGRADNEQFF
TRBV4-1	NA	TRBD2	TRBJ2-1	TGCGCCAGCAGCCTTAGTCCGCAGCGGCCCGGGACTAGTGGCTCCAATGAGCAGTTCTTC	CASSLSPQRPGTSGSNEQFF